This section outlines one T cell receptor (beta chain) sequence together with its context. No antigen is known for it. TCRdb itself ran the 5' RACE reads through MiXCR, one entry per CDR3 protein. The sample shows about 470,000 distinct CDR3 sequences, around a quarter of them seen only once. V lost 2 bases and J lost 5, with 11 bases in between. Germline CDR1 reads SGHKS; CDR2 reads YYEKEE (reference sequence). The CDR3 loop spans 13 amino acids. This sample was included in a study of T-cell memory formation after mild COVID-19. Study as a whole: TCR clusters were mostly confined to one donor each.

Notes on the study in general: Day 15 to 85 contractors were CD4/CD8 balanced; later expanders leaned CD4+.

This receptor was identified in an adult woman who had mild COVID-19 (a few samples of this study predate the infection). Cell type and time point are not known. The chain is built from TRBV5-5 and TRBJ2-7; perhaps TRBD1 as D (5 bases). Sequenced input: PBMCs or a T cell subset sorted from them (not recorded which). This CDR3 reads CASSLPAGNEQYF. In nucleotides, the CDR3 is TGTGCCAGCAGCTTACCCGCAGGGAACGAGCAGTACTTC. The complete variable domain, with remaining parts taken from reference TRBV5-5 and TRBJ2-7, reads DAGVTQSPTHLIKTRGQQVTLRCSPISGHKSVSWYQQVLGQGPQFIFQYYEKEERGRGNFPDRFSARQFPNYSSELNVNALLLGDSALYLCASSLPAGNEQYFGPGTRLTVT.